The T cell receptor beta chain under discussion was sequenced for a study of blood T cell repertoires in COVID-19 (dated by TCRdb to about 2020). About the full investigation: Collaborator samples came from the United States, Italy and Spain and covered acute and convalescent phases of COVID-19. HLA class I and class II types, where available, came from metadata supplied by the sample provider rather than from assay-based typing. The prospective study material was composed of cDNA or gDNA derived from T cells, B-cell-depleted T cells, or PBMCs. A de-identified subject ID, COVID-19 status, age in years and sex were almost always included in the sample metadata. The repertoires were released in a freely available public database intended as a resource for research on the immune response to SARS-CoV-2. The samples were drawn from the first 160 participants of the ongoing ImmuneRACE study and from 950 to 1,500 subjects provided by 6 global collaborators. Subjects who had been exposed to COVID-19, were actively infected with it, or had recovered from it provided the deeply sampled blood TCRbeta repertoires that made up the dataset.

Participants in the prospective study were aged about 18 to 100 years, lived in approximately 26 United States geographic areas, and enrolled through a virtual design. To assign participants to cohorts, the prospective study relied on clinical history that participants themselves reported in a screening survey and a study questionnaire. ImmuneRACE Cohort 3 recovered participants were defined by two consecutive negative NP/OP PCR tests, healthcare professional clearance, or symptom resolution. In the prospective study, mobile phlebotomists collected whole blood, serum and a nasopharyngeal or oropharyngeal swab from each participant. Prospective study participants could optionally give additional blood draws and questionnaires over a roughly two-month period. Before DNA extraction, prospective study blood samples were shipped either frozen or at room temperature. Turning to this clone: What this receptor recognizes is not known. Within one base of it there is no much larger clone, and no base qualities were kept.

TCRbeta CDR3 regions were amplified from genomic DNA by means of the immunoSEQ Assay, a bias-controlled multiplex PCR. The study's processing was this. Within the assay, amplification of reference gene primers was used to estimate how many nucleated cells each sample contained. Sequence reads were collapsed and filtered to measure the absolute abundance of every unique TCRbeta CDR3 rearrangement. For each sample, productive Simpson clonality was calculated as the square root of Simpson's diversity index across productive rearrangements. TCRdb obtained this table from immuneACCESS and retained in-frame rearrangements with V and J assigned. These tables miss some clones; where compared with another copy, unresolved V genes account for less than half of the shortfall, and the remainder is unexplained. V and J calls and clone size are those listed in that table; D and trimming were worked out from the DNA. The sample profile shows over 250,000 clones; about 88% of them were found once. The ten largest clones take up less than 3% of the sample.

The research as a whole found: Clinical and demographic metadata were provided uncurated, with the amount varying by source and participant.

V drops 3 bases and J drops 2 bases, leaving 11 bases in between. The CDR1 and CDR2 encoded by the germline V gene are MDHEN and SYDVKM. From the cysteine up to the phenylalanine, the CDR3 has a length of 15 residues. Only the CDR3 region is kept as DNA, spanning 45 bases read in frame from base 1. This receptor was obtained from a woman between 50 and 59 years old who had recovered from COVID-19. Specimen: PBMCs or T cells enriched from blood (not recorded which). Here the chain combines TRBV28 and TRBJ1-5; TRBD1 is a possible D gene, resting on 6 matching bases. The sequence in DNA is TGTGCCAGCAGTTTCCGGGGGGCTGGCAATCAGCCCCAGCATTTT. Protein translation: CASSFRGAGNQPQHF.